Listed here are 25 T cell receptor beta chains from one sample, sequenced in a study of neurological immune-mediated disorders. Using its own MiXCR run on the 5' RACE reads, TCRdb lists one record per CDR3 protein. The sample contains roughly 60,000 distinct CDR3 sequences, under 4.5% of which appear only once. Specimen: PBMCs. These TCRs come from a woman aged 25 to 45 with multiple sclerosis.

This clonotype was seen ten or more times. The chain employs TRBV7-2 and TRBJ2-2; either TRBD1 or TRBD2 may fit D (5 bases each). The CDR3 contains 16 residues. Germline V lookup: CDR1 SGHTA, CDR2 FQGNSA. V was cut by 7 bases and J by 11 bases, with 26 bases left in between. DNA for the CDR3: TGTGCCAGCACTTCCCCTCGGGGCCAGAGACTCGGAGAGCTGTTTTTT. Amino acids: CASTSPRGQRLGELFF.

This clonotype was seen many times. V usage is TRBV29-1 and J usage is TRBJ2-2; the D is unclear. This CDR3 comprises 11 residues. V shed 1 base and J shed 7 bases, with 4 bases lying between them. Germline-derived CDR1 and CDR2 are SQVTM and ANQGSEA. The CDR3 nucleotides are TGCAGCGTTGAAGTGAACGGGGAGCTGTTTTTT. Translating gives CSVEVNGELFF.

This clonotype was picked up many times. This sequence joins TRBV7-8 and TRBJ1-1; D is unresolved. The CDR3 loop spans 13 amino acids. The germline V gene encodes CDR1 SGHVS and CDR2 FQNEAQ. Trimming pared 3 bases from V and 1 base from J, leaving 6 bases between. The CDR3 loop is CASSLGRNTEAFF. The CDR3 DNA follows: TGTGCCAGCAGCTTGGGGAGGAACACTGAAGCTTTCTTT.

This clonotype has ten or more counts. The chain couples TRBV6-5 to TRBJ1-4; the D gene is possibly TRBD1 (6 bases). This CDR3 region has 15 residues. Germline V gene sequence: CDR1 MNHEY, CDR2 SVGAGI. The V end was cut by 2 bases, the J end by 7 bases, with 14 bases between. The CDR3 coding sequence is TGTGCCAGCAGTTACCGTGGGGGGCCGGGTGAAAAACTGTTTTTT. It encodes CASSYRGGPGEKLFF.

This clonotype was seen repeatedly, ten times or more. This chain connects TRBV20-1 to TRBJ2-1; 12 positions agree with TRBD2. Per the germline V gene, CDR1 is DFQATT and CDR2 is SNEGSKA (reference sequence). V shed 6 bases and J 3 bases; nucleotides not matched to a gene: 3. CDR3 size: 14 residues. CDR3 loop: CSAQTSGSYNEQFF. The CDR3 coding sequence is TGCAGTGCCCAGACTAGCGGGAGCTACAATGAGCAGTTCTTC.

This clonotype was detected many times. This chain connects TRBV5-5 to TRBJ1-5; TRBD1 matches 8 bases. Trimming removed 0 bases from V and 0 bases from J; junction bases left unmatched: 5. The CDR3 has 17 residues. Germline values: CDR1 SGHKS, CDR2 YYEKEE (reference sequence). In DNA, the CDR3 is TGTGCCAGCAGCTTGGGCCGGACAGGGTATAGCAATCAGCCCCAGCATTTT. This translates into CASSLGRTGYSNQPQHF. The full variable domain, with the rest looked up from reference TRBV5-5 and TRBJ1-5, is DAGVTQSPTHLIKTRGQQVTLRCSPISGHKSVSWYQQVLGQGPQFIFQYYEKEERGRGNFPDRFSARQFPNYSSELNVNALLLGDSALYLCASSLGRTGYSNQPQHFGDGTRLSIL.

This clonotype came up a few times. This chain uses TRBV5-1 with TRBJ2-5; D may be TRBD2 (6 bases). Trimming pared 0 bases from V and 5 bases from J, leaving 8 bases between. There are 13 residues in the CDR3. Germline assignment: CDR1 SGHRS and CDR2 YFSETQ. The DNA for the CDR3 is TGCGCCAGCAGCTTGGGCAGCGGGGAGACCCAGTACTTC. Translated, it gives CASSLGSGETQYF.

This clonotype was observed many times. The rearrangement joins TRBV5-1 to TRBJ1-2; TRBD1 matches 8 bases. This CDR3 contains 14 residues. V shed 4 bases, J shed 1 base, and the junction held 3 bases outside the gene matches. CDR1 is SGHRS, CDR2 YFSETQ, per germline. CDR3 protein: CASSLGQVNYGYTF. The CDR3 bases are TGCGCCAGCAGCCTGGGACAGGTTAACTATGGCTACACCTTC.

Comments on this clonotype: Sequence at one end of the junction differs from germline and may be a read error. The chain employs TRBV3-1 and TRBJ2-7, with TRBD2 matching over 7 bases. This CDR3 comprises 15 residues. Germline CDR1 reads LGHDT; CDR2 reads YNNKEL (reference sequence). The CDR3 protein is CASSQEAAGGRELYF. In DNA, the CDR3 is TGTGCCAGCAGCCAAGAAGCCGCCGGAGGGAGGGAGCTGTACTTC.

This clonotype was seen many times. DNA for the CDR3: TGCAGTGCTAGAGGGCTGACAGGGGGTGGCAATCAGCCCCAGCATTTT. Translated, it gives CSARGLTGGGNQPQHF. The chain joins TRBV20-1 to TRBJ1-5; 9 bases agree with TRBD1. The CDR3 has 16 residues. Per the germline V gene, CDR1 is DFQATT and CDR2 is SNEGSKA (reference sequence). The trim removed 1 base at V and 2 bases at J, leaving 6 bases unmatched.

In this sample, this clonotype turned up many times. At one end the junction does not follow the germline gene, possibly because of a read error. This chain connects TRBV5-8 to TRBJ1-5; perhaps TRBD1 as D (6 bases). Germline CDR1 reads SGHTS; CDR2 reads YDEGEE. The CDR3 consists of 13 residues. This CDR3 reads CASSLNRAQPQNF. CDR3 DNA sequence: TGTGCCAGCAGCCTGAACAGGGCCCAGCCCCAGAATTTT.

Many counts were recorded for this clonotype. The CDR3 nucleotides are TGCAGCGTTGAAAGGAGCGGCCTCACAGATACGCAGTATTTT. Protein: CSVERSGLTDTQYF. The chain couples TRBV29-1 to TRBJ2-3, with D perhaps matching TRBD2 (5 bases). The CDR3 extends over 14 amino acids. CDR1 and CDR2 (germline): SQVTM, ANQGSEA. The V and J ends lost 2 bases and 2 bases respectively, with 11 bases between them.

The chain uses TRBV5-1 and TRBJ2-5; 7 bases fit TRBD2. Per the germline V gene, CDR1 is SGHRS and CDR2 is YFSETQ. The CDR3 length is 17 residues. V gave up 0 bases and J gave up 2 bases; unmatched junction bases: 10. CDR3 in DNA: TGCGCCAGCAGCTTGGCCGGGGGAGGGGCTGGACAAGAGACCCAGTACTTC. Residues: CASSLAGGGAGQETQYF.

Ten or more counts support this clonotype. J is TRBJ2-1 and V is TRBV5-1; 11 positions match TRBD2. The CDR3 length is 16 residues. The germline gives CDR1 SGHRS, CDR2 YFSETQ. The trim removed 3 bases at V and 9 bases at J, leaving 11 bases unmatched. The CDR3 here is CASSSVSSGGAFEQFF. The CDR3 region has the DNA TGCGCCAGCAGCTCCGTGAGTAGCGGGGGGGCTTTTGAGCAGTTCTTC.

This clonotype was recorded many times. The V call is TRBV5-1, the J call TRBJ2-1, with D possibly being TRBD2 (6 bases). The V gene lost 5 bases and the J gene lost 5 bases, with 14 bases spanning the gap. The CDR3 spans 14 residues. The germline CDR1 and CDR2 sequences are SGHRS and YFSETQ. The CDR3 region is CASRVAGIHNEQFF. CDR3 bases: TGCGCCAGCAGAGTGGCGGGAATACACAATGAGCAGTTCTTC. Drawing the rest from reference TRBV5-1 and TRBJ2-1, the complete variable domain is KAGVTQTPRYLIKTRGQQVTLSCSPISGHRSVSWYQQTPGQGLQFLFEYFSETQRNKGNFPGRFSGRQFSNSRSEMNVSTLELGDSALYLCASRVAGIHNEQFFGPGTRLTVL.

This clonotype showed up many times. CDR3 protein: CASSLLGGTEAFF. The CDR3 DNA reads TGTGCCAGCAGTTTGCTAGGGGGCACTGAAGCTTTCTTT. The J gene is TRBJ1-1, the V gene TRBV12-3 or TRBV12-4, with TRBD1 as a possible D gene (6 bases). V lost 3 bases and J 4 bases, leaving 9 bases between the germline ends. The CDR3 is 13 amino acids.

This clonotype was counted at least ten times. The rearrangement links TRBV10-3 to TRBJ2-7, with 7 bases identical to TRBD1. J lost 2 bases, V lost 8 bases, and 9 bases had no gene match. The germline gives CDR1 ENHRY, CDR2 SYGVKD. CDR3 length: 14 residues. The CDR3 DNA reads as TGTGCCATCGCTTCCCAGGACAGGACCTACGAGCAGTACTTC. Residues: CAIASQDRTYEQYF.

This clonotype was observed many times. V is TRBV20-1 and J is TRBJ1-1; D uncertain. Trimming shortened V by 0 bases and J by 0 bases, and 11 bases separated the two germline ends. CDR3 length: 15 residues. Germline V gene data show CDR1 as DFQATT and CDR2 as SNEGSKA (reference sequence). The CDR3 DNA reads TGCAGTGCTAGAGATATAAGGCGGGTGAACACTGAAGCTTTCTTT. It translates to CSARDIRRVNTEAFF.

Ten or more counts support this clonotype. The chain joins TRBV7-6 to TRBJ2-3; TRBD2 aligns across 9 bases. The germline gives CDR1 SGHVS, CDR2 FNYEAQ. Trimming took 2 bases from V and 4 from J; bases not matched to a gene: 7. This CDR3 is built from 16 residues. For the CDR3, the DNA is TGTGCCAGCAGCTTAATCGCGGGAGGGCCCGCAGATACGCAGTATTTT. As protein: CASSLIAGGPADTQYF.

This clonotype has more than one count but fewer than ten. J is TRBJ1-1 and V is TRBV5-1; D is ambiguous. This CDR3 region has 13 residues. The germline V gene encodes CDR1 SGHRS and CDR2 YFSETQ. V lost 4 bases and J lost 0, with 7 bases in between. This chain's CDR3 is CASSAGMNTEAFF. In DNA form, the CDR3 reads TGCGCCAGCAGCGCGGGAATGAACACTGAAGCTTTCTTT.

This clonotype has a handful of counts. A clone one base away is much larger, so this may be a read error. The V gene is TRBV7-2, the J gene TRBJ2-7; 10 bases line up with TRBD2. The ends lost 5 bases at V and 7 bases at J; junction bases unmatched: 5. This CDR3 is 13 amino acids long. Per germline, CDR1 SGHTA and CDR2 FQGNSA. The CDR3 region has the DNA TGTGCCAGCAGCCCTAGCGGGGGCGAAGAGCAGTACTTC. Amino acids: CASSPSGGEEQYF.

This clonotype was counted ten times or more. The gene calls are TRBV7-9 and TRBJ2-7; TRBD2 is a possible D gene (6 bases). The CDR3 totals 14 residues. Germline CDR1 is SEHNR and CDR2 is FQNEAQ (reference sequence). Trimming stripped 1 base from V and 2 bases from J, with 9 bases between. The CDR3 sequence: CASSLGDSTYEQYF. In nucleotides, the CDR3 is TGTGCCAGCAGCTTAGGGGACTCAACCTACGAGCAGTACTTC.

In this sample, this clonotype turned up many times. This rearrangement joins TRBV4-3 to TRBJ2-7, with D uncertain. Trimming cost V 4 bases and J 5 bases, with 12 bases left between them. Germline V CDR1 and CDR2: LGHNA, YSLEER. The CDR3 spans 13 residues. The CDR3 DNA reads as TGCGCCAGCAGCCCCAACTTGGGGAACGAGCAGTACTTC. Translating it yields CASSPNLGNEQYF.

This clonotype occurred many times. The chain combines TRBV7-2 with TRBJ2-6; 7 bases agree with TRBD1. The CDR3 sequence is 17 residues long. The germline gives CDR1 SGHTA, CDR2 FQGNSA. The ends lost 5 bases at V and 0 bases at J; junction bases unmatched: 7. The CDR3 DNA is TGTGCCAGCAGCCCCCGGGACAGCCCCTCTGGGGCCAACGTCCTGACTTTC. Its protein product is CASSPRDSPSGANVLTF.

This clonotype was seen at least ten times. The chain combines TRBV6-6 with TRBJ1-2; D ambiguous. Trimming left V 2 bases short and J 3 bases short, with 7 bases between. Germline lookup yields CDR1 MNHNY and CDR2 SVGAGI (reference sequence). The CDR3 length is 13 residues. The CDR3 sequence is CASSYGDYYGYTF. CDR3 in DNA: TGTGCCAGCAGTTACGGGGATTACTATGGCTACACCTTC.